These 29 T cell receptor beta chains share one sample of origin, sequenced in a study of blood T cell repertoires in COVID-19. Assay used: immunoSEQ multiplex PCR; TCRdb lists only in-frame clones, some missing. The sample has a few hundred thousand clones; approximately 88% are singletons. Sequencing was performed on peripheral blood. These receptors all stem from a woman between 45 and 60 years old with COVID-19, enrolled during active disease.

The chain combines TRBV5-6 with TRBJ2-2, with 8 bases matching TRBD1. This CDR3 comprises 16 residues. Germline values: CDR1 SGHDT, CDR2 YYEEEE. V was clipped by 0 bases and J by 7 bases; unmatched bases: 8. This chain's CDR3 is CASSLVPQGAGGELFF. The CDR3 DNA reads as TGTGCCAGCAGCTTGGTCCCCCAGGGGGCCGGCGGGGAGCTGTTTTTT.

The chain is built from TRBV5-4 and TRBJ1-2; the match to TRBD1 covers 9 bases. J gave up 4 bases and V 2 bases, and 6 bases lay outside the gene matches. The CDR3 is 15 amino acids. Germline V CDR1 and CDR2: SGHNT, YYREEE (reference sequence). In DNA, the CDR3 is TGTGCCAGCAGCTTCAGGGACAGGGACCCCTATGGCTACACCTTC. Its translation: CASSFRDRDPYGYTF.

This sequence joins TRBV15 and TRBJ2-7; possibly TRBD1 for D (6 bases). V was cut by 2 bases and J by 2 bases, with 10 bases left in between. This CDR3 region has 14 residues. Germline values: CDR1 LNHNV, CDR2 YYDKDF (reference sequence). This CDR3 reads CATSRQGKPYEQYF. The CDR3 nucleotides are TGTGCCACCAGCAGACAGGGGAAGCCCTACGAGCAGTACTTC.

This chain joins TRBV6-2 or TRBV6-3 and TRBJ2-1, with TRBD1 identical over 7 bases. This CDR3 is built from 16 residues. From germline, CDR1 is MNHEY and CDR2 SVGEGT. After removal of 6 bases from V and 7 bases from J, the junction contained 15 bases not matched to a gene. The CDR3 reads CASSAQRDRLGNEQFF. In nucleotides, the CDR3 is TGTGCCAGCAGCGCACAAAGGGACAGACTGGGGAATGAGCAGTTCTTC.

Points on this clone: Other DNA sequences of this sample code for an identical CDR3. The CDR3 DNA reads TGCGCCAGCAGCTTGGCTGGGACAGGGGCCTACGAGCAGTACTTC. Translating it yields CASSLAGTGAYEQYF. The rearrangement links TRBV5-1 to TRBJ2-7, with 10 bases aligning to TRBD1. The CDR3 has 15 residues. V trimming: 0 bases; J trimming: 2 bases; junction bases outside the gene matches: 2. CDR1 and CDR2 (germline): SGHRS, YFSETQ.

This clone was detected a few times. The V and J genes are TRBV5-4 and TRBJ1-2; D not certain. Looked up from germline, CDR1 is SGHNT and CDR2 is YYREEE (reference sequence). Trimming pared 3 bases from V and 5 bases from J, leaving 17 bases between. This CDR3 has 15 residues. CDR3 sequence: CASSSDGNWRYGYTF. CDR3 bases: TGTGCCAGCAGCTCTGACGGGAATTGGCGGTATGGCTACACCTTC.

V gene TRBV11-2 combines with J gene TRBJ2-4, with TRBD2 matching 16 bases. Losses at the gene ends were 1 base for V and 6 bases for J; bases not matched to a gene: 6. The CDR3 length is 18 residues. Germline V lookup: CDR1 SGHAT, CDR2 FQNNGV. CDR3 bases: TGTGCCAGCAGCTTAGCGGGACTAGCGGGGGGGTTCTTAAACATTCAGTACTTC. Its protein product is CASSLAGLAGGFLNIQYF.

The gene calls are TRBV11-3 and TRBJ1-1; D is ambiguous. Germline values: CDR1 SGHNT, CDR2 YENEEA. V shed 3 bases and J shed 3 bases, with 8 bases lying between them. The CDR3 runs 13 residues. CDR3 bases: TGTGCCAGCAGCTTTGGGAGAGACACTGAAGCTTTCTTT. Its translation is CASSFGRDTEAFF.

The chain carries TRBV5-1 and TRBJ1-4; D not certain. Between the trimmed V and J ends, which lost 0 bases and 7 bases, there was a span of 16 bases. This CDR3 spans 16 amino acids. CDR1 and CDR2 (germline): SGHRS, YFSETQ. The CDR3 DNA reads TGCGCCAGCAGCTTGGGTCGGGGATCCGGCCGTGAAAAACTGTTTTTT. Encoded protein: CASSLGRGSGREKLFF. The variable domain in full, with the rest retrieved from reference TRBV5-1 and TRBJ1-4, is KAGVTQTPRYLIKTRGQQVTLSCSPISGHRSVSWYQQTPGQGLQFLFEYFSETQRNKGNFPGRFSGRQFSNSRSEMNVSTLELGDSALYLCASSLGRGSGREKLFFGSGTQLSVL.

This clone was counted only a few times. The rearrangement uses TRBV7-9 and TRBJ1-2, with D perhaps TRBD1 (5 bases). The CDR3 loop spans 13 amino acids. CDR1 SEHNR and CDR2 FQNEAQ come from the germline V gene (reference sequence). Trimming took 5 bases from V and 6 from J, leaving 13 bases between them. DNA of the CDR3: TGTGCCAGCAGCCTGGACATCAGGGATGGCTACACCTTC. Translated: CASSLDIRDGYTF.

This clone appeared a single time. DNA of the CDR3: TGTGCCACGACAGGGGACGCCCCTGGCTACACCTTC. Amino acids: CATTGDAPGYTF. The J gene is TRBJ1-2, the V gene TRBV19; 8 positions agree with TRBD1. This CDR3 contains 12 residues. With 10 bases clipped from V and 7 bases from J, the junction kept 8 bases outside the gene matches. Germline-derived CDR1 and CDR2 are LNHDA and SQIVND (reference sequence).

The V and J genes are TRBV6-4 and TRBJ1-1; D uncertain. The V gene's germline CDR1 is MRHNA and CDR2 SNTAGT. The CDR3 spans 16 residues. V was pared by 0 bases and J by 0 bases, with 11 bases between. The CDR3: CASSDSKQPLNTEAFF. CDR3 DNA sequence: TGTGCCAGCAGTGACTCGAAACAGCCCCTGAACACTGAAGCTTTCTTT.

The chain is built from TRBV29-1 and TRBJ1-2; D might be TRBD1 (6 bases). The ends were cut back, 6 bases at V and 4 bases at J, with 15 bases in the middle. The CDR3 consists of 13 residues. From germline, CDR1 is SQVTM and CDR2 ANQGSEA. DNA for the CDR3: TGCAGCGTACGCTTCGACAGGCCCTATGGCTACACCTTC. Translation: CSVRFDRPYGYTF.

The J gene is TRBJ2-7, the V gene TRBV6-1; 9 bases line up with TRBD1. This CDR3 has 14 amino acids. J gave up 5 bases and V 1 base, and 3 bases lay outside the gene matches. CDR1 and CDR2 (germline): MNHNS, SASEGT. In DNA, the CDR3 is TGTGCCAGCAGTGAAGTCGACAGGGGGAACGAGCAGTACTTC. It is translated as CASSEVDRGNEQYF.

V gene TRBV5-8 combines with J gene TRBJ1-2; 9 positions agree with TRBD1. Trimming at V came to 5 bases and at J to 11 bases, leaving 10 bases not matched to a gene. Germline CDR1 and CDR2: SGHTS and YDEGEE. The CDR3 totals 13 residues. The chain's CDR3 is CASRPTGGGEYTF. CDR3 in DNA: TGTGCCAGCAGGCCCACAGGGGGCGGTGAATACACCTTC.

A note on this clone: The same CDR3 is also encoded by other DNA sequences in this sample. V gene TRBV18 combines with J gene TRBJ1-1, with 8 bases aligning to TRBD1. The CDR3 consists of 14 residues. Trimming at V came to 3 bases and at J to 4 bases, leaving 4 bases not matched to a gene. Germline CDR1 reads KGHSH; CDR2 reads LQKENI. CDR3 sequence (DNA): TGTGCCAGCTCACCCGGGACAGGAGGCACTGAAGCTTTCTTT. This codes for CASSPGTGGTEAFF.

The V and J genes are TRBV6-4 and TRBJ2-3; D might be TRBD2 (7 bases). From germline, CDR1 is MRHNA and CDR2 SNTAGT. V lost 2 bases, J lost 6 bases, and 12 bases lay in between. The CDR3 loop spans 14 amino acids. The CDR3 protein is CASSDGGDMDTQYF. DNA for the CDR3: TGTGCCAGCAGTGACGGGGGGGACATGGATACGCAGTATTTT.

This chain connects TRBV7-9 to TRBJ2-7; 9 nucleotides line up with TRBD1. Germline assignment: CDR1 SEHNR and CDR2 FQNEAQ (reference sequence). CDR3 length equals 15 residues. With 4 bases clipped from V and 4 bases from J, the junction kept 8 bases outside the gene matches. In nucleotides, the CDR3 is TGTGCCAGCAGCTCGGGACAGGGAACGCTTTACGAGCAGTACTTC. Protein: CASSSGQGTLYEQYF.

The chain's CDR3 is CASSPGQGSDYGYTF. CDR3 nucleotide sequence: TGTGCCAGCAGCCCGGGACAGGGGAGTGACTATGGCTACACCTTC. The chain links TRBV5-4 to TRBJ1-2; TRBD1 aligns across 10 bases. Germline trimming cut 4 bases from V and 3 bases from J; bases unmatched to any gene: 6. This CDR3 comprises 15 residues. The germline V gene encodes CDR1 SGHNT and CDR2 YYREEE (reference sequence).

The chain links TRBV11-2 to TRBJ2-5, with TRBD1 as a possible D gene (6 bases). The germline CDR1 and CDR2 sequences are SGHAT and FQNNGV. This CDR3 spans 14 amino acids. V gave up 5 bases and J gave up 2 bases, with 12 bases separating them. CDR3 protein: CASSGGTHQETQYF. CDR3 coding DNA: TGTGCCAGCAGCGGTGGGACACATCAAGAGACCCAGTACTTC.

V usage is TRBV4-1 and J usage is TRBJ1-5; a possible D gene is TRBD1 (5 bases). The CDR3 is 14 amino acids. Per germline, CDR1 MGHRA and CDR2 YSYEKL. Trimming cost V 4 bases and J 9 bases, with 16 bases left between them. Here the CDR3 reads CASSLGHPEGPQHF. The CDR3 DNA sequence: TGCGCCAGCAGCCTCGGACACCCCGAAGGGCCCCAGCATTTT.

V and J are TRBV19 and TRBJ1-1; D call uncertain. The CDR3 sequence is 16 residues long. V lost 7 bases and J lost 1, with 19 bases in between. Germline-derived CDR1 and CDR2 are LNHDA and SQIVND (reference sequence). This CDR3 is CASTYPGESRNTEAFF. The CDR3 DNA reads as TGTGCCAGTACCTACCCTGGGGAGTCGAGGAACACTGAAGCTTTCTTT.

The V call is TRBV11-2, the J call TRBJ2-5; perhaps TRBD2 as D (6 bases). Germline V gene lookup returns CDR1 SGHAT and CDR2 FQNNGV. This CDR3 comprises 14 residues. V was clipped by 1 base and J by 5 bases, with 11 bases between them. The CDR3 loop is CASSLGGGLETQYF. CDR3 DNA sequence: TGTGCCAGCAGCTTAGGGGGAGGTCTGGAGACCCAGTACTTC.

This clone has just one count. CDR3 residues: CASSLETGGGYEQYF. CDR3 DNA: TGCGCCAGCAGCTTGGAGACAGGGGGAGGCTACGAGCAGTACTTC. This rearrangement joins TRBV5-1 to TRBJ2-7, with 9 bases aligning to TRBD1. The CDR3 has 15 amino acids. Germline lookup yields CDR1 SGHRS and CDR2 YFSETQ. V shed 0 bases, J shed 3 bases, and the junction held 4 bases outside the gene matches.

V is TRBV28 and J is TRBJ1-3; D is unclear. The V and J ends lost 4 bases and 6 bases respectively, with 10 bases between them. Germline V gene data show CDR1 as MDHEN and CDR2 as SYDVKM. The CDR3 extends over 13 amino acids. This CDR3 is CASSYTVPNTIYF. DNA for the CDR3: TGTGCCAGCAGTTACACAGTTCCAAACACCATATATTTT.

V and J are TRBV7-3 and TRBJ2-3; 9 positions match TRBD2. V trimming: 1 base; J trimming: 2 bases; junction bases outside the gene matches: 7. This CDR3 is built from 17 residues. Per the germline V gene, CDR1 is SGHTA and CDR2 is FQGTGA. The CDR3 here is CASSLRASGVYTDTQYF. As DNA, the CDR3 is TGTGCCAGCAGCTTAAGGGCTAGCGGGGTATACACAGATACGCAGTATTTT.

This CDR3 is CASSLVQGATTEAFF. CDR3 nucleotide sequence: TGTGCCAGCAGCTTAGTACAGGGGGCCACCACTGAAGCTTTCTTT. This chain links TRBV11-1 with TRBJ1-1, with TRBD1 identical over 9 bases. The V and J ends lost 1 base and 4 bases, in that order; junction bases with no gene match: 4. Germline assignment: CDR1 SGHAT and CDR2 FQDESV (reference sequence). The CDR3 consists of 15 residues.

This sequence joins TRBV2 and TRBJ2-1; D might be TRBD1 (6 bases). The CDR3 runs 14 residues. In germline, CDR1 is SNHLY, CDR2 FYNNEI. V lost 6 bases to trimming and J lost 7 bases, with 16 bases between them. The CDR3 spells CASRSQGYGNEQFF. The CDR3 DNA reads as TGTGCCAGCAGGTCGCAGGGGTATGGAAATGAGCAGTTCTTC.

The chain uses TRBV19 and TRBJ1-1, with D uncertain. Trimming stripped 4 bases from V and 8 bases from J, with 14 bases between. Per the germline V gene, CDR1 is LNHDA and CDR2 is SQIVND (reference sequence). This CDR3 has 13 amino acids. CDR3 nucleotide sequence: TGTGCCAGTAGTAATCCGCATGGGCAAGAAGCTTTCTTT. Amino acid sequence: CASSNPHGQEAFF. The whole variable domain, filled in from reference TRBV19 and TRBJ1-1, reads DGGITQSPKYLFRKEGQNVTLSCEQNLNHDAMYWYRQDPGQGLRLIYYSQIVNDFQKGDIAEGYSVSREKKESFPLTVTSAQKNPTAFYLCASSNPHGQEAFFGQGTRLTVV.